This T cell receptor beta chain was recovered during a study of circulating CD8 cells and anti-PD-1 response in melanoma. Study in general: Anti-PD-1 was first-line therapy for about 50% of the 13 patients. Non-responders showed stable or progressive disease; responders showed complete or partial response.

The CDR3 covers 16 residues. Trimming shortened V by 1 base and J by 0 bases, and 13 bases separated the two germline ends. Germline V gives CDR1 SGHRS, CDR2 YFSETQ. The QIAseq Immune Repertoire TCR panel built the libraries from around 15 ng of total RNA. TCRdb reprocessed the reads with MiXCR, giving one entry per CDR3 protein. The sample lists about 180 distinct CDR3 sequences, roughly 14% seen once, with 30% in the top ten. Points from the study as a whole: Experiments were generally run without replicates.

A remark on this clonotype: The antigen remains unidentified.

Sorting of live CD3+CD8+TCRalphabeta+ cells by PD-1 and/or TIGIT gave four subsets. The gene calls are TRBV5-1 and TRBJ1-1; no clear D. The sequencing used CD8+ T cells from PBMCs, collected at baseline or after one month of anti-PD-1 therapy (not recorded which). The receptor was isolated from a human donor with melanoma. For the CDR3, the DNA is TGCGCCAGCAGCTTGATGGCAGGTACCCTGAACACTGAAGCTTTCTTT. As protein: CASSLMAGTLNTEAFF. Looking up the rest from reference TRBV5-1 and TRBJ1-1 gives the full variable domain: KAGVTQTPRYLIKTRGQQVTLSCSPISGHRSVSWYQQTPGQGLQFLFEYFSETQRNKGNFPGRFSGRQFSNSRSEMNVSTLELGDSALYLCASSLMAGTLNTEAFFGQGTRLTVV.